This T cell receptor beta chain was retrieved from a study of early T cells in non-severe SARS-CoV-2 infection. Between the trimmed V and J ends, which lost 1 base and 2 bases, there was a span of 16 bases. In germline, CDR1 is DFQATT, CDR2 SNEGSKA (reference sequence). The CDR3 is 16 amino acids. In this sample, this clonotype turned up a few times. Via MiXCR, TCRdb re-called the 5' RACE reads, giving one row per CDR3 protein. Among around 82,000 distinct CDR3 sequences listed, 10% to 15% were seen once. The rearrangement uses TRBV20-1 and TRBJ2-3; tentatively, D is TRBD1 or TRBD2 (5 bases each). The sequence was collected from an adult who was a healthcare worker with PCR-confirmed SARS-CoV-2 infection or an uninfected control (not recorded which). The sequencing sample was made of whole blood. CDR3 sequence reads: CSARVEGRFYTDTQYF. The CDR3 DNA reads TGCAGTGCTAGAGTCGAGGGGCGGTTCTACACAGATACGCAGTATTTT.